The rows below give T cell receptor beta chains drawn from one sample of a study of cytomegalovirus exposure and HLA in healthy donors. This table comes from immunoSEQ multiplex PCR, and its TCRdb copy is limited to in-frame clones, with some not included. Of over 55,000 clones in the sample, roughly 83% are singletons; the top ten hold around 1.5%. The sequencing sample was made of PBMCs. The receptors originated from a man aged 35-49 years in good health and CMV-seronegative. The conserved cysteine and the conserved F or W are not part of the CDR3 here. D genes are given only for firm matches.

ASRGRDRGVNEQF TRBV27 TRBD1
ASSVFDSQNEQF TRBV9 -
ASSDKKGAINQPQH TRBV6-1 TRBD1
ASSLARGGKLF TRBV5-8 -
SAAIAEDRG TRBV20-1 -
ASSQVHFGISGANVLT TRBV14 -
ASSQRVTGSLNSPLH TRBV4-1 -
ASSLLGGTSYTQY TRBV5-8 TRBD2
ASSARRDSLGTDTQY TRBV7-9 -
ASRETVTNQPQH TRBV6-1 -
ASSTGTGGNTEAF TRBV19 TRBD1
ASSDSLAASTDTQY TRBV6-4 -
ASSPRTGVDQPQH TRBV18 TRBD1
ASSLDSSSYEQY TRBV11-2 -
AWSWTSGGANEQF TRBV30 TRBD2
ASSQVPGGTGTQY TRBV14 -
ASSEGLAGGHNTGELF TRBV9 TRBD2
AWSRDSGSGNTIY TRBV30 -
ATQPGTSAYTQY TRBV27 TRBD2
ASSQGRSADTQY TRBV14 -
ASSANRAINNSPLH TRBV7-8 -
ASSVRGYNSPLH TRBV10-1 -
ASSPGQGNTIY TRBV18 -
ASRPGGSFTRGGNTGELF TRBV6-4 -
ASSHPTGKYGYT TRBV4-1 TRBD1
AWSPGGTTYQPQH TRBV30 -
ASSSDRIGSSPLH TRBV11-1 -
ASSQVPGDANYGYT TRBV4-1 -
ASSPQTGFGNEKLF TRBV18 -
ASSFMPSTDGYT TRBV5-6 -
AISFGGDNTEAF TRBV10-3 -
ASSLGRGTTDTQY TRBV5-1 TRBD2
ASSSSGGQGGTQY TRBV7-7 TRBD2
ASSPPGQGTYGYT TRBV6-5 TRBD1
ASSLSVAGGADTQY TRBV7-9 TRBD2
ASSLNRDRYTDTQY TRBV5-4 TRBD1
ASSFISGGAGYTQY TRBV27 TRBD2